Described below is a single T cell receptor (beta chain) sequence and its context. This entry is derived from a study of CD8+ T cells in alopecia areata. Treatment of the sample: oral pan-JAK inhibitor, 5-10 mg twice daily. RNA was isolated and reverse transcribed to cDNA, the sequencing template. TCRdb's table, derived via immunoSEQ multiplex PCR, lists solely in-frame clones and lacks some. Altogether around 120,000 clones are present, roughly 50% being singletons, with the ten largest covering almost 30%. From germline, CDR1 is LGHNA and CDR2 YNFKEQ. This CDR3 comprises 14 residues. The V end lost 0 bases, the J end lost 3 bases, and 9 bases lay between the germline ends.

This receptor was identified in a human donor with alopecia areata. This chain connects TRBV4-2 to TRBJ2-7, with D unclear. This specimen consisted of CD8+ T cells sorted from blood, obtained at week 4, from a patient treated with tofacitinib. The CDR3 DNA reads TGTGCCAGCAGCCAAGATTTGGGAATCTACGAGCAGTACTTC. This translates into CASSQDLGIYEQYF.